This TCR beta chain was sequenced in a study of cytomegalovirus exposure and HLA in healthy donors. Germline V gene lookup returns CDR1 SGHRS and CDR2 YFSETQ. With 6 bases removed from V and 1 base from J, the gap between germline ends came to 19 bases. The CDR3 has 17 residues. Details on this clone: Its antigen remains unidentified.

PCR amplification relied on 60 Vbeta primers (plus 13 Jbeta primers). As handled by the study authors: As a later analysis found, there were approximately 80 million unique TCR beta chains, of which some 10 million were shared. Produced via immunoSEQ multiplex PCR; TCRdb's table is partial and in-frame only. V and J calls and clone size come straight from that table; D and trimming were deduced from the DNA. The sample consists of tens of thousands of clones, roughly 72% of them appearing once. Donors in the study were healthy people who gave bone marrow. Broader study findings: Analyses of presence/absence relied on an assumption of roughly uniform sequencing depth across donors. A prior analysis recorded that most TCR beta V segments were productive about 87% or about 30% of the time.

This receptor was identified in a man aged 30 to 45 in good health and CMV-seronegative. Sequencing input: PBMCs. V gene TRBV5-1 combines with J gene TRBJ2-2; perhaps TRBD2 as D (5 bases). CDR3 amino acids: CASTLLGKLVNTGELFF. As DNA, the CDR3 is TGCGCCAGCACCCTTCTAGGGAAACTAGTGAACACCGGGGAGCTGTTTTTT.